The entry below gives a single T cell receptor (beta chain) sequence along with its context. In the same sample, other DNA sequences code for this CDR3. The data derive from a study of blood T cell repertoires in COVID-19. Looking at the study overall: The United States, Italy and Spain were the sources of the acute and convalescent COVID-19 samples.

This CDR3 spans 12 amino acids. Germline CDR1 is MDHEN and CDR2 is SYDVKM. V was clipped by 3 bases and J by 6 bases, with 6 bases between them. As handled by the study authors: Amplified reference gene primers provided the basis for estimating nucleated cell counts. Sequencing used immunoSEQ multiplex PCR; TCRdb keeps in-frame clones, though not all of them. Clonal size and the V and J genes are those of that table, whereas D and trimming came from the DNA. Of around 270,000 clones in the sample, roughly 84% were seen once. The sequence was obtained from a woman aged 40 to 50 who had recovered from COVID-19. This sequence joins TRBV28 and TRBJ1-5; no clear D gene. The source material was peripheral blood. The CDR3 nucleotides are TGTGCCAGCAGTTTGGCGGGTCAGCCCCAGCATTTT. Protein product: CASSLAGQPQHF.